This T cell receptor beta chain was observed in a study of identical twins. TCRdb called the 5' RACE reads again in MiXCR, with one record for every CDR3 protein. The sample carries 500,000 to 600,000 distinct CDR3 sequences, about 20% recorded once. The V gene's germline CDR1 is SGHVS and CDR2 FQNEAQ. This CDR3 is 15 amino acids long. V lost 1 base, J lost 6 bases, and 13 bases lay in between. This clonotype showed up many times. The sample also formed part of further work on T cells expressing NK-cell markers.

The sequencing input was CD4+ T cells sorted from blood. The chain employs TRBV7-8 and TRBJ2-1; maybe TRBD2 (6 bases). This TCR derives from a woman aged 18-29 years in good health. CDR3: CASSLGAGTLNEQFF. Written as DNA, the CDR3 is TGTGCCAGCAGCTTAGGGGCGGGGACCCTCAATGAGCAGTTCTTC.